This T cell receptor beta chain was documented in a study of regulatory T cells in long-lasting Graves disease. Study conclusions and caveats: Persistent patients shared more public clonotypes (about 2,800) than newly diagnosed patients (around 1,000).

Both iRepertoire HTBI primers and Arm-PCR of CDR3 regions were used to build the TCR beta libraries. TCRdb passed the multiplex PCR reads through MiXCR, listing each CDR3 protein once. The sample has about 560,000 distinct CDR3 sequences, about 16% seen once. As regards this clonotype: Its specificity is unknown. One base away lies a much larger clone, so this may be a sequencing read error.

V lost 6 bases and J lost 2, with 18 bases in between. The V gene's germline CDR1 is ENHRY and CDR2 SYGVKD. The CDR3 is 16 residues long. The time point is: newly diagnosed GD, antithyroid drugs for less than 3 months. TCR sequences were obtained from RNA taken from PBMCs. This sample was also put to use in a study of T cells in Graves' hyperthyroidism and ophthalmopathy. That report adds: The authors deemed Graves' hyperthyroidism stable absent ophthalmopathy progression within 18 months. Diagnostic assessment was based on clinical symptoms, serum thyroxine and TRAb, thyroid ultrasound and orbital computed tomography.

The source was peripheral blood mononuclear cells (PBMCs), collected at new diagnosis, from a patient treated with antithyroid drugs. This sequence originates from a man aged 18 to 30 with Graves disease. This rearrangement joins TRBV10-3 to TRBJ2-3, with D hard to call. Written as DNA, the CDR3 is TGTGCCATCAGCCCTGACATGGGCCTATTCACAGATACGCAGTATTTT. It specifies CAISPDMGLFTDTQYF.